This TCR beta chain is drawn from a study of blood T cells in healthy people across ages. About the study: Through template switching, about one barcoded beta molecule was captured per two T cells, as measured in model experiments.

V lost 0 bases, J lost 2 bases, and 8 bases lay in between. The CDR3 has 15 residues. Germline V gives CDR1 SGDLS, CDR2 YYNGEE. The second PCR ran roughly 6 to 12 cycles with a sample-barcoded 5' primer and J-beta primers. All cDNA molecules were each tagged by a template-switch adaptor with 12 random nucleotides. TCRdb reanalysed the 5' RACE reads using MiXCR and keeps one entry per CDR3 protein. The sample shows about 1 million distinct CDR3 sequences, under 55% of them seen only once. Study-wide findings and caveats: Aged donors had fewer naive CD4+ cells and lower diversity than long-lived donors.

Turning to this clonotype: The target antigen is unknown.

The source of this sequence is a woman aged 55-75 years in good health. The rearrangement joins TRBV9 to TRBJ2-2; a possible D gene is TRBD1 (5 bases). Sequenced material: blood. The CDR3 sequence: CASSVVTDNTGELFF. The CDR3 nucleotides are TGTGCCAGCAGCGTAGTGACAGACAACACCGGGGAGCTGTTTTTT.